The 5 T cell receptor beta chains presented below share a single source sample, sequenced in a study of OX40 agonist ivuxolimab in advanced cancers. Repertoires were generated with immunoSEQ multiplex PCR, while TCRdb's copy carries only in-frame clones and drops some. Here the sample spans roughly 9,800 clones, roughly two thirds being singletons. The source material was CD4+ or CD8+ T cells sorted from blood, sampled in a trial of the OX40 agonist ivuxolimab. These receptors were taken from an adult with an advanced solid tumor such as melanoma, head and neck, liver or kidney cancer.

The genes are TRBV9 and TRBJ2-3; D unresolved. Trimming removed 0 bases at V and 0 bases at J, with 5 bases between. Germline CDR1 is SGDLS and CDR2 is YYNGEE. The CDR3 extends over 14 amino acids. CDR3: CASSVAASTDTQYF. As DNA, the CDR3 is TGTGCCAGCAGCGTAGCTGCTAGCACAGATACGCAGTATTTT.

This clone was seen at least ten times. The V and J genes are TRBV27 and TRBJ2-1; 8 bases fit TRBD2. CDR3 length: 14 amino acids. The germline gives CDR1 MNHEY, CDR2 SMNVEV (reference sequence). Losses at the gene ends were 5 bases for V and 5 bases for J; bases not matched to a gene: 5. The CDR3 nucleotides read TGTGCCAGCAGTCCGAGCGGGAGACACAATGAGCAGTTCTTC. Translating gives CASSPSGRHNEQFF.

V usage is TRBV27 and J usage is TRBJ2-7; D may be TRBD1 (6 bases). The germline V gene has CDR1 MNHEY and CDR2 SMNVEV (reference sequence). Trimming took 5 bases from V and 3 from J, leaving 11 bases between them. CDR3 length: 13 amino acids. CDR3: CASSRTANYEQYF. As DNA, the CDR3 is TGTGCCAGCAGTCGGACAGCCAACTACGAGCAGTACTTC.

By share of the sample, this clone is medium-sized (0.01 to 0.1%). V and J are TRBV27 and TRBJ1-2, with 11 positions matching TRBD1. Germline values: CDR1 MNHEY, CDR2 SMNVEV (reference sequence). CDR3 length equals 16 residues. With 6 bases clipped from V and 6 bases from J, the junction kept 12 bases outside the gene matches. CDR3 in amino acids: CASRHPGQGVFDGYTF. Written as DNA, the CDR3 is TGTGCCAGCAGACATCCGGGACAGGGGGTCTTCGATGGCTACACCTTC.

The CDR3, as DNA: TGTGCCACCCGGGACGGGACTATAACCTACGAGCAGTACTTC. Residues: CATRDGTITYEQYF. The chain joins TRBV10-3 to TRBJ2-7, with 7 bases matching TRBD2. This CDR3 has 14 residues. Germline CDR1 and CDR2: ENHRY and SYGVKD. The ends lost 10 bases at V and 2 bases at J; junction bases unmatched: 11.